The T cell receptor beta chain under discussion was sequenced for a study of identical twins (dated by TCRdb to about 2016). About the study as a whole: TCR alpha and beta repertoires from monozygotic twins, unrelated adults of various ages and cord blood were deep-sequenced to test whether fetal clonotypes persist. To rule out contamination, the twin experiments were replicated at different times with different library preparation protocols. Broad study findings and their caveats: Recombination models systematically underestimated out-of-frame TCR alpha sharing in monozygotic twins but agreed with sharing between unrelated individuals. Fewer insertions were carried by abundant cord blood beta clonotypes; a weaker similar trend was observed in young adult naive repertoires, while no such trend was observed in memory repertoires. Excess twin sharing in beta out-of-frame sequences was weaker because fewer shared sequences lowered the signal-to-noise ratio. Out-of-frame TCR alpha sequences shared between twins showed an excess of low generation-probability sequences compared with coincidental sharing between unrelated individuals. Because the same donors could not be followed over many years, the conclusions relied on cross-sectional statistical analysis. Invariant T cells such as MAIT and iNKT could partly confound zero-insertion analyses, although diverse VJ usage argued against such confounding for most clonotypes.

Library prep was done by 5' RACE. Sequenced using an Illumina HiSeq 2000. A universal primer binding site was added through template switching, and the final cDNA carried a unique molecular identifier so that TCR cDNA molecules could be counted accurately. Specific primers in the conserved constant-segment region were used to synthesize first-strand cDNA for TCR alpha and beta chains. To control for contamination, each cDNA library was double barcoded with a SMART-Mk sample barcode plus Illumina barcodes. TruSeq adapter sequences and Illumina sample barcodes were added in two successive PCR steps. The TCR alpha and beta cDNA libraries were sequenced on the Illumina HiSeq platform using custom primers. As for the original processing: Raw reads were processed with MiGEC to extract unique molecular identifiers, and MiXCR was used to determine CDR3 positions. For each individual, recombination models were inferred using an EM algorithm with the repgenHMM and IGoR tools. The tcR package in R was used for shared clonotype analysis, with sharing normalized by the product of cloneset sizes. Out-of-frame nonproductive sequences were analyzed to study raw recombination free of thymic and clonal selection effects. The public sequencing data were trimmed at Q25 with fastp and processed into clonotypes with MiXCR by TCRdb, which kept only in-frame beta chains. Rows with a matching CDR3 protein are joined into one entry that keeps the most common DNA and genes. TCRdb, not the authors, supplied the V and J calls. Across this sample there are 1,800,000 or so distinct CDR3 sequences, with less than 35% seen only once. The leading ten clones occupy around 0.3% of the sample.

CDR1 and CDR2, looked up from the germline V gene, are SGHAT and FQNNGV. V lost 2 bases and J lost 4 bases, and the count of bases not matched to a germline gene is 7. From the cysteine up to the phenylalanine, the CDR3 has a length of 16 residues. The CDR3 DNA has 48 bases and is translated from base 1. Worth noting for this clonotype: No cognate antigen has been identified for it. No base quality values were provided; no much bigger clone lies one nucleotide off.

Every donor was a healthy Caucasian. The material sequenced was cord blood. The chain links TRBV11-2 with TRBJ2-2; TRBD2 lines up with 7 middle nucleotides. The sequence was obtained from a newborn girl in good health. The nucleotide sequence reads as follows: TGTGCCAGCAGCTTACTCCCGTGGGGGGGCACCGGGGAGCTGTTTTTT. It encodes CASSLLPWGGTGELFF.